This passage covers 26 T cell receptor beta chains from one sample sequenced in a study of T cell responses to AZD1222 COVID-19 vaccine. The protocol was immunoSEQ multiplex PCR, while the TCRdb copy is restricted to in-frame clones and leaves out a portion. The data contain 130,000 to 150,000 clones, just over 90% of them singletons. Specimen: peripheral blood, collected 28 days after the second AZD1222 dose. These receptors originate from an adult who received the AZD1222 COVID-19 vaccine.

The chain joins TRBV20-1 to TRBJ2-4, with unresolved D. The germline V gene encodes CDR1 DFQATT and CDR2 SNEGSKA (reference sequence). V lost 6 bases to trimming and J lost 7 bases, with 10 bases between them. The CDR3 extends over 11 amino acids. CDR3 loop: CSADLKNIQYF. The CDR3 DNA reads as TGCAGTGCGGACCTTAAGAACATTCAGTACTTC.

The chain links TRBV7-9 to TRBJ2-1; D gene unclear. With 1 base removed from V and 0 bases from J, the gap between germline ends came to 4 bases. The CDR3 runs to 14 residues. The germline V gene has CDR1 SEHNR and CDR2 FQNEAQ (reference sequence). The CDR3 here is CASSLESSYNEQFF. Written as DNA, the CDR3 is TGTGCCAGCAGCTTAGAGAGCTCCTACAATGAGCAGTTCTTC.

The CDR3 DNA is TGTGCCAGCAGTGAGGATCAGGGAACTGGAAACACCATATATTTT. This sequence encodes CASSEDQGTGNTIYF. This chain uses TRBV2 with TRBJ1-3; TRBD1 is a possible D gene (5 bases). The CDR3 is made up of 15 amino acids. CDR1 is SNHLY and CDR2 is FYNNEI in the germline V gene. V was clipped by 3 bases and J by 2 bases, with 11 bases between them.

V usage is TRBV6-1 and J usage is TRBJ1-5; the match to TRBD1 covers 7 bases. Germline V lookup: CDR1 MNHNS, CDR2 SASEGT. J was trimmed by 4 bases and V by 4 bases; bases with no gene match: 10. The CDR3 runs 16 residues. The CDR3 protein is CASSGLRGLGNQPQHF. CDR3 DNA: TGTGCCAGCAGTGGTTTGAGGGGGCTAGGGAATCAGCCCCAGCATTTT.

In nucleotides, the CDR3 is TGTGCCAGCAGTGAATGGGCCGGGATCGATAATTCACCCCTCCACTTT. This encodes CASSEWAGIDNSPLHF. The chain links TRBV6-1 to TRBJ1-6; D call uncertain. The CDR3 covers 16 residues. Germline values: CDR1 MNHNS, CDR2 SASEGT. V lost 2 bases and J 5 bases, leaving 13 bases between the germline ends.

V gene TRBV19 combines with J gene TRBJ1-1; D is possibly TRBD1 (5 bases). The CDR3 extends over 14 amino acids. The V gene lost 7 bases and the J gene lost 0 bases, with 12 bases spanning the gap. Germline V gives CDR1 LNHDA, CDR2 SQIVND (reference sequence). CDR3 sequence reads: CASMVRGLNTEAFF. CDR3 bases: TGTGCCAGTATGGTAAGGGGTTTGAACACTGAAGCTTTCTTT. The complete variable domain, with remaining parts taken from reference TRBV19 and TRBJ1-1, reads DGGITQSPKYLFRKEGQNVTLSCEQNLNHDAMYWYRQDPGQGLRLIYYSQIVNDFQKGDIAEGYSVSREKKESFPLTVTSAQKNPTAFYLCASMVRGLNTEAFFGQGTRLTVV.

This chain uses TRBV9 with TRBJ2-3; TRBD2 is a possible D gene (7 bases). The CDR3 consists of 14 residues. Per germline, CDR1 SGDLS and CDR2 YYNGEE. V lost 4 bases, J lost 3 bases, and 12 bases lay in between. DNA of the CDR3: TGTGCCAGCAGCCCGAGGGGGGGGACAGATACGCAGTATTTT. Its protein is CASSPRGGTDTQYF.

The V call is TRBV9, the J call TRBJ2-5; D is perhaps TRBD2 (7 bases). Trimming pared 4 bases from V and 5 bases from J, leaving 18 bases between. CDR1 is SGDLS and CDR2 is YYNGEE in the germline V gene. The CDR3 sequence is 15 residues long. This CDR3 is CASSLLGGPLETQYF. The CDR3 DNA reads as TGTGCCAGCAGCCTGCTCGGGGGGCCTCTGGAGACCCAGTACTTC.

This chain joins TRBV27 and TRBJ1-6; D is uncertain. Trimming removed 4 bases at V and 0 bases at J, with 10 bases between. This CDR3 is 16 amino acids long. Germline V gene data show CDR1 as MNHEY and CDR2 as SMNVEV (reference sequence). The CDR3 DNA reads as TGTGCCAGCAGTTACGCTTCGAGCTCCTATAATTCACCCCTCCACTTT. Residues: CASSYASSSYNSPLHF.

This clone was picked up one time. The rearrangement joins TRBV2 to TRBJ2-3; D gene uncertain. CDR3 size: 14 residues. Trimming removed 3 bases at V and 0 bases at J, with 7 bases between. Germline V gene data show CDR1 as SNHLY and CDR2 as FYNNEI. CDR3 sequence reads: CASSDAASTDTQYF. In nucleotides, the CDR3 is TGTGCCAGCAGTGACGCTGCTAGCACAGATACGCAGTATTTT.

This chain uses TRBV7-2 with TRBJ2-7; the D is unclear. Germline V gene lookup returns CDR1 SGHTA and CDR2 FQGNSA. The CDR3 runs to 12 residues. V gave up 5 bases and J gave up 6 bases, with 11 bases separating them. The CDR3 coding sequence is TGTGCCAGCAGCCAGACGCAAGGCGAGCAGTACTTC. It codes for CASSQTQGEQYF.

This chain uses TRBV2 with TRBJ1-6; D is unclear. Germline CDR1 and CDR2: SNHLY and FYNNEI. The CDR3 extends over 13 amino acids. The V end was cut by 5 bases, the J end by 10 bases, with 12 bases between. The CDR3 here is CASSSFPESPLHF. CDR3 DNA: TGTGCCAGCAGTAGTTTTCCCGAATCACCCCTCCACTTT.

This sequence joins TRBV6-5 and TRBJ1-3; D unresolved. The CDR3 is 14 residues long. V shed 5 bases and J shed 0 bases, with 8 bases lying between them. Germline V CDR1 and CDR2: MNHEY, SVGAGI. Written as DNA, the CDR3 is TGTGCCAGCAGTCGCGCAGGCTCTGGAAACACCATATATTTT. Amino acid sequence: CASSRAGSGNTIYF.

This chain connects TRBV15 to TRBJ2-2; D is uncertain. V was shortened by 3 bases and J by 7 bases, with 15 bases between the two germline ends. CDR1 and CDR2 from the germline V gene are LNHNV and YYDKDF (reference sequence). The CDR3 runs to 15 residues. CDR3 in amino acids: CATSSPKEVHGELFF. The CDR3 coding sequence is TGTGCCACCAGCAGCCCAAAGGAAGTCCACGGGGAGCTGTTTTTT.

This sequence joins TRBV11-3 and TRBJ2-2, with no clear D. Germline V gene sequence: CDR1 SGHNT, CDR2 YENEEA. CDR3 size: 15 residues. V gave up 5 bases and J gave up 7 bases, with 17 bases separating them. The CDR3 sequence is CASSTRGGPSGELFF. In nucleotides, the CDR3 is TGTGCCAGCAGCACCCGTGGCGGCCCAAGCGGGGAGCTGTTTTTT.

CDR3 region: CASSLVFTDTQYF. CDR3 nucleotide sequence: TGTGCCAGCAGTTTGGTTTTTACAGATACGCAGTATTTT. J is TRBJ2-3 and V is TRBV27, with unresolved D. V dropped 3 bases and J dropped 3 bases, with 7 bases sitting between them. The CDR3 runs 13 residues. Per germline, CDR1 MNHEY and CDR2 SMNVEV (reference sequence).

Only one count was recorded for this clone. This chain joins TRBV11-2 and TRBJ1-1; D call uncertain. Germline CDR1 and CDR2: SGHAT and FQNNGV. Deletions cut 2 bases from V and 2 bases from J, with 6 bases between. The CDR3 loop spans 13 amino acids. The CDR3 here is CASSLQLNTEAFF. CDR3 bases: TGTGCCAGCAGCTTACAACTCAACACTGAAGCTTTCTTT. Full variable domain (rest looked up from reference TRBV11-2 and TRBJ1-1): EAGVAQSPRYKIIEKRQSVAFWCNPISGHATLYWYQQILGQGPKLLIQFQNNGVVDDSQLPKDRFSAERLKGVDSTLKIQPAKLEDSAVYLCASSLQLNTEAFFGQGTRLTVV.

The CDR3 region is CAWSVQEYNEQFF. The CDR3 bases are TGTGCCTGGAGTGTACAGGAATACAATGAGCAGTTCTTC. The V call is TRBV30, the J call TRBJ2-1, with D possibly matching TRBD1 (5 bases). Germline CDR1 reads GTSNPN; CDR2 reads SVGIG (reference sequence). The CDR3 totals 13 residues. The V end lost 0 bases, the J end lost 4 bases, and 7 bases lay between the germline ends.

This chain connects TRBV5-6 to TRBJ1-1, with a weak D call TRBD1 (5 bases). Between the trimmed V and J ends, which lost 0 bases and 1 base, there was a span of 7 bases. Germline V gives CDR1 SGHDT, CDR2 YYEEEE. The CDR3 has 14 residues. CDR3 nucleotide sequence: TGTGCCAGCAGCTTGGGGACACAGAACACTGAAGCTTTCTTT. It translates to CASSLGTQNTEAFF. The full variable domain, with the rest looked up from reference TRBV5-6 and TRBJ1-1, is DAGVTQSPTHLIKTRGQQVTLRCSPKSGHDTVSWYQQALGQGPQFIFQYYEEEERQRGNFPDRFSGHQFPNYSSELNVNALLLGDSALYLCASSLGTQNTEAFFGQGTRLTVV.

DNA for the CDR3: TGTGCCAGCAGCTCAACGCAGGGGATCTCTGGCTACACCTTC. Its translation: CASSSTQGISGYTF. The rearrangement uses TRBV5-5 and TRBJ1-2; D might be TRBD1 (6 bases). V was trimmed by 3 bases and J by 7 bases, leaving 16 bases between them. Germline V gives CDR1 SGHKS, CDR2 YYEKEE (reference sequence). This CDR3 has 14 residues.

For the CDR3, the DNA is TGTGCCAGCTCACCCGTACCAAAGGGCAACACTGAAGCTTTCTTT. It codes for CASSPVPKGNTEAFF. The chain links TRBV18 to TRBJ1-1; D is ambiguous. V shed 3 bases and J shed 2 bases, with 13 bases lying between them. CDR1 is KGHSH, CDR2 LQKENI, per germline. The CDR3 contains 15 residues.

This rearrangement joins TRBV12-3 or TRBV12-4 to TRBJ1-2; perhaps TRBD1 as D (6 bases). This CDR3 is built from 12 residues. V was clipped by 10 bases and J by 7 bases, with 16 bases between them. CDR3 in DNA: TGTGCCATAGGGCGGGGGGCATCTGGCTACACCTTC. This gives the protein CAIGRGASGYTF.

The chain combines TRBV19 with TRBJ2-2, with 7 bases fitting TRBD1. Losses at the gene ends were 4 bases for V and 1 base for J; bases not matched to a gene: 9. Germline V gene sequence: CDR1 LNHDA, CDR2 SQIVND (reference sequence). The CDR3 is made up of 17 amino acids. CDR3 sequence: CASSTLQGTLNTGELFF. CDR3 nucleotides: TGTGCCAGTAGTACACTACAGGGGACACTGAACACCGGGGAGCTGTTTTTT.

This clone was detected only once. This sample also contains other DNA sequences that code for the same CDR3. The chain is built from TRBV5-1 and TRBJ1-1, with D maybe TRBD1 (5 bases). With 1 base removed from V and 1 base from J, the gap between germline ends came to 14 bases. Germline V CDR1 and CDR2: SGHRS, YFSETQ. The CDR3 has 16 residues. DNA of the CDR3: TGCGCCAGCAGCTTGTCTTGGGGACGGACGAACACTGAAGCTTTCTTT. It yields the protein CASSLSWGRTNTEAFF.

CDR3 region: CASSERGQTEAFF. CDR3 DNA sequence: TGCGCCAGCAGTGAAAGGGGACAGACTGAAGCTTTCTTT. The chain has TRBV10-1 and TRBJ1-1; 7 bases fit TRBD1. The germline V gene has CDR1 WNHNN and CDR2 SYGVQD (reference sequence). After removal of 3 bases from V and 5 bases from J, the junction contained 3 bases not matched to a gene. This CDR3 contains 13 residues.

The rearrangement joins TRBV7-2 to TRBJ1-5; TRBD1 might be the D (6 bases). Per germline, CDR1 SGHTA and CDR2 FQGNSA. This CDR3 comprises 14 residues. Trimming removed 2 bases from V and 5 bases from J, with 10 bases in between. CDR3 bases: TGTGCCAGCAGCTTACGGGGGGGCGATCAGCCCCAGCATTTT. It translates to CASSLRGGDQPQHF.